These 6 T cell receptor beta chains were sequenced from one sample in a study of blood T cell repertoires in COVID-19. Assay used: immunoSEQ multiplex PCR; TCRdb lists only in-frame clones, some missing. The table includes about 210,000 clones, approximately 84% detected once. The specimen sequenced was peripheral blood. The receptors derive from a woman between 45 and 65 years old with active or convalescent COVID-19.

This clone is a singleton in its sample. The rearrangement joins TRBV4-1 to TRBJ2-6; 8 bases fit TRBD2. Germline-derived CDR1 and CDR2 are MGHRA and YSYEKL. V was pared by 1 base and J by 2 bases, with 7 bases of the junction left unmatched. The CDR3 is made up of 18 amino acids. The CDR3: CASSQVAGGEPGANVLTF. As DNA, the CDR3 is TGCGCCAGCAGCCAAGTTGCGGGAGGTGAACCTGGGGCCAACGTCCTGACTTTC.

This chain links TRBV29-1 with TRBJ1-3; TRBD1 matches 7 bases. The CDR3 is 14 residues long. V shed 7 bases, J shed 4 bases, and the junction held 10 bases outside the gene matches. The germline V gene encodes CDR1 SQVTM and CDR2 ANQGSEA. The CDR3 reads CSALRQGAGNTIYF. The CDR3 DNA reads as TGCAGCGCCCTAAGACAGGGAGCGGGAAACACCATATATTTT.

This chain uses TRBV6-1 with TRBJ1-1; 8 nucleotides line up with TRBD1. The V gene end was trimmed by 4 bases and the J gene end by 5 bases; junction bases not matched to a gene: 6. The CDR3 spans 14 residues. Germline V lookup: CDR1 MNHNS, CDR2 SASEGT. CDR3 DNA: TGTGCCAGCAGTGGGACAGGGCAAGGAACTGAAGCTTTCTTT. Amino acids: CASSGTGQGTEAFF.

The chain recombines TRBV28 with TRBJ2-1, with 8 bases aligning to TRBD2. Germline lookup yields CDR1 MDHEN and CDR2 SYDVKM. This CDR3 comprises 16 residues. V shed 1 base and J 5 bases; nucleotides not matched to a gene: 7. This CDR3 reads CASSLLGGGTHNEQFF. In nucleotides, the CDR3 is TGTGCCAGCAGTTTATTAGGCGGGGGGACGCACAATGAGCAGTTCTTC. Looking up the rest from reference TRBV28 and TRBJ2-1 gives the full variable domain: DVKVTQSSRYLVKRTGEKVFLECVQDMDHENMFWYRQDPGLGLRLIYFSYDVKMKEKGDIPEGYSVSREKKERFSLILESASTNQTSMYLCASSLLGGGTHNEQFFGPGTRLTVL.

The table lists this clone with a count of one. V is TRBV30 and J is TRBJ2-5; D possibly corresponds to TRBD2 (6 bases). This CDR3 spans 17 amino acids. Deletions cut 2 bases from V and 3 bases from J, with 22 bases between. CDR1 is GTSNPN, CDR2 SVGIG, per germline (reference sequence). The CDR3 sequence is CAWSQPGTGGRKETQYF. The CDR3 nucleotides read TGTGCCTGGAGTCAACCCGGGACTGGAGGGAGAAAAGAGACCCAGTACTTC.

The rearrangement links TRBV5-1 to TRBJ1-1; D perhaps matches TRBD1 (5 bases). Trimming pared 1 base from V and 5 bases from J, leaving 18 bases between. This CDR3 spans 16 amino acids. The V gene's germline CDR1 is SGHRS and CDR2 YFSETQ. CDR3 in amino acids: CASSLQSLLSGTEAFF. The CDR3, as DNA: TGCGCCAGCAGCTTGCAGAGCCTCCTTTCAGGGACTGAAGCTTTCTTT. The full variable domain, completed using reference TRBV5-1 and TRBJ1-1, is KAGVTQTPRYLIKTRGQQVTLSCSPISGHRSVSWYQQTPGQGLQFLFEYFSETQRNKGNFPGRFSGRQFSNSRSEMNVSTLELGDSALYLCASSLQSLLSGTEAFFGQGTRLTVV.